Shown below are 7 T cell receptor beta chains from a single sample sequenced in a study of CD8+ T cells in alopecia areata. Treatment in this sample: oral pan-JAK inhibitor, 5-10 mg twice daily. cDNA serving as the sequencing template came from extracted, reverse transcribed RNA. This table comes from immunoSEQ multiplex PCR, and its TCRdb copy is limited to in-frame clones, with some not included. The sample includes over 70,000 clones, approximately 64% of them seen just once. Sample: CD8+ T cells sorted from blood, taken at week 24, from a patient treated with tofacitinib. The source is a human donor with alopecia areata.

The rearrangement uses TRBV30 and TRBJ2-7; no firm D call. CDR1 and CDR2 from the germline V gene are GTSNPN and SVGIG (reference sequence). The CDR3 extends over 12 amino acids. The ends were cut back, 0 bases at V and 6 bases at J, with 9 bases in the middle. The CDR3 sequence is CAWSVPSGEQYF. The CDR3 coding sequence is TGTGCCTGGAGTGTTCCGAGTGGCGAGCAGTACTTC.

The V and J genes are TRBV30 and TRBJ2-1; 7 bases fit TRBD2. The CDR3 is 14 amino acids. In germline, CDR1 is GTSNPN, CDR2 SVGIG (reference sequence). The trim removed 2 bases at V and 2 bases at J, leaving 3 bases unmatched. The CDR3 bases are TGTGCCTGGAGTAGTGGGAGGGCCTACAATGAGCAGTTCTTC. As protein: CAWSSGRAYNEQFF.

The chain joins TRBV27 to TRBJ1-1, with 8 bases matching TRBD1. The V gene's germline CDR1 is MNHEY and CDR2 SMNVEV (reference sequence). The CDR3 contains 15 residues. The junction had 2 bases not matched to a gene; V was cut back by 1 base and J by 1 base. CDR3 DNA: TGTGCCAGCAGTTTATTCACAGGGGGGAACACTGAAGCTTTCTTT. Amino acid sequence: CASSLFTGGNTEAFF.

The CDR3 region is CASSGLAFYEQFF. The CDR3 DNA follows: TGTGCCAGTTCGGGGCTAGCGTTCTATGAGCAGTTCTTC. The J gene is TRBJ2-1, the V gene TRBV19; TRBD2 is a possible D gene (6 bases). This CDR3 region has 13 residues. The germline CDR1 and CDR2 sequences are LNHDA and SQIVND (reference sequence). V lost 8 bases and J 8 bases, leaving 16 bases between the germline ends.

The chain combines TRBV9 with TRBJ2-1; 12 bases map to TRBD2. The CDR3 extends over 15 amino acids. The V segment lost 5 bases and the J segment 7 bases; nucleotides outside the gene matches: 7. Germline-derived CDR1 and CDR2 are SGDLS and YYNGEE. The CDR3 sequence: CASSLRLAGVNEQFF. For the CDR3, the DNA is TGTGCCAGCAGTTTGCGACTAGCGGGAGTAAATGAGCAGTTCTTC.

V and J are TRBV7-9 and TRBJ2-3; TRBD2 matches at 9 bases. CDR1 and CDR2 from the germline V gene are SEHNR and FQNEAQ (reference sequence). Trimming at V came to 4 bases and at J to 2 bases, leaving 10 bases not matched to a gene. The CDR3 covers 17 residues. The CDR3, as DNA: TGTGCCAGCAGCTGGGGGACCCTAGCGGGGCTCACAGATACGCAGTATTTT. Its protein is CASSWGTLAGLTDTQYF.

The V and J genes are TRBV2 and TRBJ2-1; 10 nucleotides agree with TRBD2. The trim removed 2 bases at V and 2 bases at J, leaving 3 bases unmatched. The CDR3 is made up of 16 amino acids. Germline-derived CDR1 and CDR2 are SNHLY and FYNNEI. The CDR3 coding sequence is TGTGCCAGCAGTGAAACGCTAGCGGGAGCCTACAATGAGCAGTTCTTC. This gives the protein CASSETLAGAYNEQFF.